The 8 T cell receptor beta chains reported below all come from one sample, sequenced in a study of CD8 T cells in Susac syndrome. About 0.5 to 1 ug RNA was reverse transcribed with random hexamers. A single record per CDR3 protein comes from TCRdb applying MiXCR to the immunoSEQ multiplex PCR reads. The sample yields 200,000 to 250,000 distinct CDR3 sequences, 85% to 95% seen once. The sequenced sample consisted of CD4+ T cells from PBMCs. The receptors stem from a human donor with multiple sclerosis.

This chain links TRBV20-1 with TRBJ2-1, with 8 bases identical to TRBD1. Unmatched junction bases numbered 9, after V lost 6 bases and J lost 2 bases. The CDR3 totals 15 residues. Germline V CDR1 and CDR2: DFQATT, SNEGSKA (reference sequence). The CDR3 bases are TGCAGTGCCGACGGACAGGGAGCTACCTACAATGAGCAGTTCTTC. Translation: CSADGQGATYNEQFF.

The V gene is TRBV30, the J gene TRBJ2-1; no firm D call. CDR1 GTSNPN and CDR2 SVGIG come from the germline V gene (reference sequence). The length of the CDR3 is 12 residues. V was trimmed by 2 bases and J by 10 bases, leaving 12 bases between them. The CDR3: CAWSILLPEQFF. The CDR3 DNA sequence: TGTGCCTGGAGTATCTTGCTCCCCGAGCAGTTCTTC. The entire variable domain, with the rest obtained from reference TRBV30 and TRBJ2-1, is as follows: SQTIHQWPATLVQPVGSPLSLECTVEGTSNPNLYWYRQAAGRGLQLLFYSVGIGQISSEVPQNLSASRPQDRQFILSSKKLLLSDSGFYLCAWSILLPEQFFGPGTRLTVL.

The CDR3 DNA sequence: TGTGCCAGCAGCCCCGACAGGGGGGAGACCCAGTACTTC. Translating it yields CASSPDRGETQYF. V is TRBV7-3 and J is TRBJ2-5; 9 bases line up with TRBD1. V shed 5 bases, J shed 5 bases, and the junction held 3 bases outside the gene matches. CDR3 length equals 13 residues. CDR1 is SGHTA, CDR2 FQGTGA, per germline.

This clonotype has more than one count but fewer than ten. The V gene is TRBV20-1, the J gene TRBJ1-2; D not certain. The length of the CDR3 is 12 residues. V lost 0 bases and J lost 4, with 6 bases in between. Germline V gives CDR1 DFQATT, CDR2 SNEGSKA (reference sequence). CDR3 residues: CSARDRSYGYTF. DNA for the CDR3: TGCAGTGCTAGAGATCGGTCCTATGGCTACACCTTC.

The V gene is TRBV5-6, the J gene TRBJ2-5; D might be TRBD1 (5 bases). V lost 0 bases and J 5 bases, leaving 14 bases between the germline ends. Germline assignment: CDR1 SGHDT and CDR2 YYEEEE. The CDR3 has 15 residues. The CDR3 bases are TGTGCCAGCAGCTTGGAGCCAGGGCGGTGGGAGACCCAGTACTTC. Residues: CASSLEPGRWETQYF.

The CDR3 nucleotides are TGTGCCACCAGCAGAGTCGCAGAGTCCCAGCATTTT. Translated: CATSRVAESQHF. The chain uses TRBV15 and TRBJ1-5, with D unclear. The CDR3 spans 12 residues. Germline CDR1 and CDR2: LNHNV and YYDKDF (reference sequence). V was clipped by 1 base and J by 11 bases, with 9 bases between them.

The chain is built from TRBV9 and TRBJ1-4; a possible D gene is TRBD1 (5 bases). The CDR3 has 14 residues. Trimming took 4 bases from V and 5 from J, leaving 12 bases between them. Per the germline V gene, CDR1 is SGDLS and CDR2 is YYNGEE. CDR3 sequence: CASSPGQLNEKLFF. CDR3 DNA sequence: TGTGCCAGCAGCCCGGGGCAGCTCAATGAAAAACTGTTTTTT.

The V call is TRBV29-1, the J call TRBJ2-1, with D perhaps TRBD2 (5 bases). The CDR3 extends over 12 amino acids. In germline, CDR1 is SQVTM, CDR2 ANQGSEA. Between the trimmed V and J ends, which lost 3 bases and 4 bases, there was a span of 7 bases. CDR3 sequence: CSVESGYNEQFF. The CDR3 DNA reads as TGCAGCGTTGAGTCGGGGTACAATGAGCAGTTCTTC.